The 5 T cell receptor beta chains listed next were all sequenced from one sample in a study of cytomegalovirus exposure and HLA in healthy donors. The PCR had 60 Vbeta and 13 Jbeta primers. Libraries were prepared by immunoSEQ multiplex PCR; TCRdb keeps only in-frame clonotypes and omits some of them. The sample totals 35,000 to 45,000 clones. Sequencing was done on a sample of PBMCs. The receptors were sampled from a male donor in good health and CMV-seronegative.

The J gene is TRBJ1-2, the V gene TRBV5-1; D is possibly TRBD1 (6 bases). The CDR3 loop spans 13 amino acids. V lost 0 bases, J lost 4 bases, and 7 bases lay in between. Germline CDR1 and CDR2: SGHRS and YFSETQ. CDR3 in DNA: TGCGCCAGCAGCTTGGACAGGGTCTATGGCTACACCTTC. Translating it yields CASSLDRVYGYTF.

The chain links TRBV19 to TRBJ2-3; 8 bases align to TRBD1. Germline assignment: CDR1 LNHDA and CDR2 SQIVND (reference sequence). The trim removed 3 bases at V and 2 bases at J, leaving 10 bases unmatched. This CDR3 comprises 17 residues. The CDR3 DNA reads TGTGCCAGTAGTATCCGGACAGGGCAGATTCCCACAGATACGCAGTATTTT. This gives the protein CASSIRTGQIPTDTQYF.

The rearrangement links TRBV6-1 to TRBJ1-2; 7 bases are a match to TRBD1. With 6 bases clipped from V and 1 base from J, the junction kept 8 bases outside the gene matches. Germline V gene data show CDR1 as MNHNS and CDR2 as SASEGT. This CDR3 is 15 amino acids long. The CDR3 bases are TGTGCCAGCAGCAGGGGGGAATCAAGTAACTATGGCTACACCTTC. The encoded protein is CASSRGESSNYGYTF.

The gene calls are TRBV27 and TRBJ2-5; 10 bases fit TRBD1. With 2 bases clipped from V and 5 bases from J, the junction kept 5 bases outside the gene matches. The germline V gene encodes CDR1 MNHEY and CDR2 SMNVEV (reference sequence). This CDR3 is built from 15 residues. The CDR3: CASSLRDRGGETQYF. In DNA, the CDR3 is TGTGCCAGCAGTTTACGGGACAGGGGAGGCGAGACCCAGTACTTC.

This sequence joins TRBV7-2 and TRBJ1-2; TRBD1 is a possible D gene (6 bases). Per germline, CDR1 SGHTA and CDR2 FQGNSA. The CDR3 length is 15 residues. V was pared by 4 bases and J by 3 bases, with 15 bases between. The CDR3 DNA follows: TGTGCCAGCAGCTCCCGCTGGGACAACTACTATGGCTACACCTTC. The encoded protein is CASSSRWDNYYGYTF.